Below, 22 T cell receptor beta chains from the same sample are listed, as sequenced in a study of OX40 agonist ivuxolimab in advanced cancers. TCRdb's table, derived via immunoSEQ multiplex PCR, lists solely in-frame clones and lacks some. Among roughly 93,000 clones listed, 91% were seen once. This specimen was CD4+ or CD8+ T cells sorted from blood, taken in a trial of the OX40 agonist ivuxolimab. The receptor source for this set is an adult with an advanced solid tumor such as melanoma, head and neck, liver or kidney cancer.

The chain carries TRBV28 and TRBJ1-4, with D uncertain. The germline V gene has CDR1 MDHEN and CDR2 SYDVKM. The CDR3 contains 14 residues. V lost 3 bases and J 7 bases, leaving 12 bases between the germline ends. The CDR3 nucleotides are TGTGCCAGCAGTTTTAGAACAGCTGGTGAAAAACTGTTTTTT. Protein sequence: CASSFRTAGEKLFF. Full variable domain (outside the CDR3, taken from reference TRBV28 and TRBJ1-4): DVKVTQSSRYLVKRTGEKVFLECVQDMDHENMFWYRQDPGLGLRLIYFSYDVKMKEKGDIPEGYSVSREKKERFSLILESASTNQTSMYLCASSFRTAGEKLFFGSGTQLSVL.

This chain links TRBV6-5 with TRBJ1-4; maybe TRBD1 (5 bases). CDR1 is MNHEY, CDR2 SVGAGI, per germline. The CDR3 runs 13 residues. The germline V and J ends were trimmed by 5 bases and 11 bases, with 15 bases remaining between them. CDR3 bases: TGTGCCAGCAGTGGCCGTTTTAGGGACAAACTGTTTTTT. Translation gives CASSGRFRDKLFF.

The chain's CDR3 is CASSADSGANVLTF. CDR3 nucleotides: TGTGCCAGCTCAGCAGACTCTGGGGCCAACGTCCTGACTTTC. This rearrangement joins TRBV18 to TRBJ2-6; D remains ambiguous. The CDR3 is 14 residues long. V was pared by 5 bases and J by 0 bases, with 5 bases between. CDR1 and CDR2 (germline): KGHSH, LQKENI.

The chain is built from TRBV2 and TRBJ2-5; 10 nucleotides align to TRBD2. CDR1 and CDR2 from the germline V gene are SNHLY and FYNNEI. The CDR3 covers 15 residues. V shed 4 bases and J 3 bases; nucleotides not matched to a gene: 5. CDR3 region: CASSGASGRKETQYF. The CDR3 region has the DNA TGTGCCAGCAGTGGTGCTAGCGGGAGAAAAGAGACCCAGTACTTC.

This clone was found once. The gene calls are TRBV25-1 and TRBJ2-3; 9 bases are a match to TRBD2. Germline CDR1 reads MGHDK; CDR2 reads SYGVNS. V was pared by 7 bases and J by 6 bases, with 8 bases of the junction left unmatched. The CDR3 spans 14 residues. The DNA for the CDR3 is TGTGCCAGCATAGAAGCGGGAGGTGGGGATACGCAGTATTTT. It codes for CASIEAGGGDTQYF.

This clone has just one count. CDR3 in amino acids: CASSQKSQNTIYF. CDR3 bases: TGTGCCAGCTCCCAAAAGAGTCAAAACACCATATATTTT. This rearrangement joins TRBV18 to TRBJ1-3, with unresolved D. The CDR3 has 13 amino acids. V lost 6 bases and J 6 bases, leaving 12 bases between the germline ends. CDR1 is KGHSH and CDR2 is LQKENI in the germline V gene. The variable domain in full, with the rest retrieved from reference TRBV18 and TRBJ1-3, is NAGVMQNPRHLVRRRGQEARLRCSPMKGHSHVYWYRQLPEEGLKFMVYLQKENIIDESGMPKERFSAEFPKEGPSILRIQQVVRGDSAAYFCASSQKSQNTIYFGEGSWLTVV.

The rearrangement links TRBV6-1 to TRBJ2-4; D call uncertain. V gave up 7 bases and J gave up 1 base, with 8 bases separating them. From germline, CDR1 is MNHNS and CDR2 SASEGT. The CDR3 length is 13 residues. CDR3 in amino acids: CASISGAKNIQYF. DNA for the CDR3: TGTGCCAGCATATCCGGGGCCAAAAACATTCAGTACTTC.

The V gene is TRBV11-2, the J gene TRBJ2-5; 8 bases map to TRBD2. The CDR3 is 13 residues long. V gave up 6 bases and J gave up 5 bases; unmatched junction bases: 5. Per the germline V gene, CDR1 is SGHAT and CDR2 is FQNNGV. The CDR3: CASRSGGSETQYF. CDR3 in DNA: TGTGCCAGCAGATCGGGGGGGAGCGAGACCCAGTACTTC.

V gene TRBV27 combines with J gene TRBJ2-7; 8 bases fit TRBD1. In germline, CDR1 is MNHEY, CDR2 SMNVEV (reference sequence). This CDR3 region has 14 residues. Unmatched junction bases numbered 5, after V lost 6 bases and J lost 1 base. CDR3 region: CASRGQGRSYEQYF. The CDR3 DNA is TGTGCCAGCAGAGGACAGGGCCGGTCCTACGAGCAGTACTTC.

The J gene is TRBJ1-5, the V gene TRBV6-5; D might be TRBD1 (6 bases). Trimming left V 6 bases short and J 3 bases short, with 12 bases between. The germline V gene encodes CDR1 MNHEY and CDR2 SVGAGI. CDR3 length equals 14 residues. The CDR3 sequence: CASRHRESNQPQHF. The DNA for the CDR3 is TGTGCCAGCAGACACAGGGAGTCCAATCAGCCCCAGCATTTT.

This chain links TRBV19 with TRBJ2-1; 12 bases are a match to TRBD2. The CDR3 loop spans 16 amino acids. Germline CDR1 and CDR2: LNHDA and SQIVND (reference sequence). After removal of 1 base from V and 5 bases from J, the junction contained 3 bases not matched to a gene. CDR3 loop: CASSIGLAGADNEQFF. In DNA form, the CDR3 reads TGTGCCAGTAGTATAGGACTAGCGGGAGCCGACAATGAGCAGTTCTTC.

This chain uses TRBV19 with TRBJ2-2; perhaps TRBD2 as D (6 bases). CDR1 LNHDA and CDR2 SQIVND come from the germline V gene (reference sequence). The CDR3 totals 15 residues. V was trimmed by 5 bases and J by 4 bases, leaving 14 bases between them. CDR3 sequence reads: CASSAGAGGTGELFF. The CDR3 DNA is TGTGCCAGTAGTGCCGGGGCCGGGGGCACCGGGGAGCTGTTTTTT.

The chain has TRBV7-3 and TRBJ2-3; D ambiguous. The germline V and J ends were trimmed by 5 bases and 4 bases, with 13 bases remaining between them. Germline V lookup: CDR1 SGHTA, CDR2 FQGTGA. The CDR3 covers 14 residues. For the CDR3, the DNA is TGTGCCAGCAGCCCCCTGGCACCGCCAGATACGCAGTATTTT. Encoded protein: CASSPLAPPDTQYF.

This rearrangement joins TRBV27 to TRBJ2-1; 9 bases are a match to TRBD1. The germline V gene has CDR1 MNHEY and CDR2 SMNVEV (reference sequence). The V segment lost 6 bases and the J segment 5 bases; nucleotides outside the gene matches: 8. The CDR3 loop spans 15 amino acids. CDR3 sequence reads: CASSPGQGRHNEQFF. Here the CDR3 DNA reads TGTGCCAGCAGCCCGGGACAGGGTCGGCACAATGAGCAGTTCTTC.

The V call is TRBV4-1, the J call TRBJ2-3, with 14 bases fitting TRBD2. Germline trimming cut 4 bases from V and 3 bases from J; bases unmatched to any gene: 6. Germline-derived CDR1 and CDR2 are MGHRA and YSYEKL. The CDR3 sequence is 17 residues long. In DNA, the CDR3 is TGCGCCAGCAGCCCCGGGACTAGCGGGAGACCAACAGATACGCAGTATTTT. Its protein product is CASSPGTSGRPTDTQYF.

The chain uses TRBV11-2 and TRBJ2-2, with 11 bases lining up with TRBD2. The CDR3 is 17 amino acids. The germline CDR1 and CDR2 sequences are SGHAT and FQNNGV. V lost 4 bases, J lost 4 bases, and 8 bases stayed unmatched. The chain's CDR3 is CASSSIAGGPVTGELFF. DNA of the CDR3: TGTGCCAGCAGCTCTATAGCGGGAGGGCCAGTCACCGGGGAGCTGTTTTTT. The whole variable domain, remainder taken from reference TRBV11-2 and TRBJ2-2, is EAGVAQSPRYKIIEKRQSVAFWCNPISGHATLYWYQQILGQGPKLLIQFQNNGVVDDSQLPKDRFSAERLKGVDSTLKIQPAKLEDSAVYLCASSSIAGGPVTGELFFGEGSRLTVL.

The chain employs TRBV11-2 and TRBJ2-3; D uncertain. This CDR3 has 12 amino acids. Germline CDR1 is SGHAT and CDR2 is FQNNGV. V lost 0 bases to trimming and J lost 7 bases, with 5 bases between them. In DNA form, the CDR3 reads TGTGCCAGCAGCTTAGATGGGTATACGCAGTATTTT. Encoded protein: CASSLDGYTQYF.

This sequence joins TRBV18 and TRBJ1-3; D remains ambiguous. CDR1 KGHSH and CDR2 LQKENI come from the germline V gene. This CDR3 is 19 amino acids long. V dropped 2 bases and J dropped 1 base, with 21 bases sitting between them. CDR3 amino acids: CASSPTATVTGQSGNTIYF. Written as DNA, the CDR3 is TGTGCCAGCTCACCAACCGCCACTGTAACTGGTCAGTCTGGAAACACCATATATTTT.

As DNA, the CDR3 is TGTGCCTGGAGGACAGGGTCCTCCTCTGGAAACACCATATATTTT. Its protein product is CAWRTGSSSGNTIYF. The V gene is TRBV30, the J gene TRBJ1-3; 7 bases line up with TRBD1. The length of the CDR3 is 15 residues. Germline loops: CDR1 GTSNPN, CDR2 SVGIG (reference sequence). The J segment lost 0 bases and the V segment lost 3 bases, leaving 5 bases of the junction unmatched.

This sequence joins TRBV28 and TRBJ1-3; D ambiguous. With 7 bases removed from V and 2 bases from J, the gap between germline ends came to 9 bases. The CDR3 length is 13 residues. In germline, CDR1 is MDHEN, CDR2 SYDVKM. CDR3 residues: CASIGFPGNTIYF. CDR3 in DNA: TGTGCCAGCATAGGCTTTCCTGGAAACACCATATATTTT.

The chain carries TRBV5-6 and TRBJ2-2; D is perhaps TRBD2 (6 bases). Trimming left V 4 bases short and J 5 bases short, with 15 bases between. The CDR3 loop spans 15 amino acids. The V gene's germline CDR1 is SGHDT and CDR2 YYEEEE. The CDR3 coding sequence is TGTGCCAGCAGCGGCCGGGTTCGGGGGACCGGGGAGCTGTTTTTT. It yields the protein CASSGRVRGTGELFF. The full variable domain, completed using reference TRBV5-6 and TRBJ2-2, is DAGVTQSPTHLIKTRGQQVTLRCSPKSGHDTVSWYQQALGQGPQFIFQYYEEEERQRGNFPDRFSGHQFPNYSSELNVNALLLGDSALYLCASSGRVRGTGELFFGEGSRLTVL.

The J gene is TRBJ2-3, the V gene TRBV7-2, with D maybe TRBD2 (5 bases). The CDR3 is made up of 16 amino acids. Germline V CDR1 and CDR2: SGHTA, FQGNSA. Between the trimmed V and J ends, which lost 5 bases and 8 bases, there was a span of 23 bases. The CDR3 DNA reads as TGTGCCAGCAGCCCCAACTCGGATCGAGGGTTGGTTACGCAGTATTTT. This codes for CASSPNSDRGLVTQYF.